This T cell receptor (beta chain) was profiled in a study of T cells after yellow fever vaccination. A few counts support this clonotype. This CDR3 has 17 amino acids. V was clipped by 4 bases and J by 2 bases; unmatched bases: 11. Germline CDR1 and CDR2: MNHEY and SVGAGI. TCRdb re-derived calls from the 5' RACE reads in MiXCR, one entry per CDR3 protein. The table records 500,000 to 650,000 distinct CDR3 sequences, approximately 13% of them present only once. The source is a man under 40 who received the YFV17D yellow fever vaccine. This sample comprised PBMCs, obtained on the day of the yellow fever booster vaccination. The gene calls are TRBV6-5 and TRBJ2-7; TRBD1 matches 10 bases. CDR3 loop: CASSWDRGYTPTYEQYF. The CDR3 bases are TGTGCCAGCAGTTGGGACAGGGGCTACACCCCCACCTACGAGCAGTACTTC.